This T cell receptor (beta chain) is drawn from a study of blood T cells in healthy people across ages. A J-beta primer mix and a sample-barcoded 5' primer were used in a second PCR of about 6 to 12 cycles. TCRdb re-called the 5' RACE reads through MiXCR, storing one row per CDR3 protein. The repertoire holds about 1.8 million distinct CDR3 sequences, approximately 50% seen once, with approximately 2.1% in the top ten. CDR1 and CDR2 from the germline V gene are LGHNA and YNFKEQ. CDR3 length equals 15 residues. J was trimmed by 3 bases and V by 3 bases; bases with no gene match: 5. This clonotype appeared a few times.

Material for sequencing was blood. This TCR was sampled from a woman aged 40 to 50 in good health. The chain couples TRBV4-2 to TRBJ1-5; 7 bases are shared with TRBD1. The DNA for the CDR3 is TGTGCCAGCAGCCATGGGGGACAGCTCAATCAGCCCCAGCATTTT. Translated: CASSHGGQLNQPQHF.